These 12 T cell receptor beta chains share one sample of origin, sequenced in a study of blood T cells in healthy people across ages. A second PCR of roughly 7 to 11 cycles used a sample-barcoded 5' primer and a J-beta primer mix. MiXCR was run by TCRdb on the 5' RACE reads, yielding one entry per CDR3 protein. The sample lists about 1 million distinct CDR3 sequences, 20% to 25% occurring once. The sample also formed part of further work on T cells of mothers and their children.

Sequenced material: blood. These receptors originate from a girl aged 2 to 10 in good health.

The chain has TRBV3-1 and TRBJ1-6, with no clear D. Trimming shortened V by 4 bases and J by 7 bases, and 11 bases separated the two germline ends. This CDR3 contains 14 residues. In germline, CDR1 is LGHDT, CDR2 YNNKEL (reference sequence). The CDR3 bases are TGTGCCAGCAGCCTCCGGGAAATAAATTCACCCCTCCACTTT. Protein product: CASSLREINSPLHF. The variable domain in full, completed from reference TRBV3-1 and TRBJ1-6, reads DTAVSQTPKYLVTQMGNDKSIKCEQNLGHDTMYWYKQDSKKFLKIMFSYNNKELIINETVPNRFSPKSPDKAHLNLHINSLELGDSAVYFCASSLREINSPLHFGNGTRLTVT.

In its sample, this clonotype was seen a few times. This sequence joins TRBV9 and TRBJ1-2, with D unresolved. In germline, CDR1 is SGDLS, CDR2 YYNGEE. The length of the CDR3 is 16 residues. V was trimmed by 0 bases and J by 4 bases, leaving 16 bases between them. The chain's CDR3 is CASSVAGIVSPYGYTF. Here the CDR3 DNA reads TGTGCCAGCAGCGTAGCGGGGATAGTAAGTCCCTATGGCTACACCTTC.

The gene calls are TRBV9 and TRBJ2-1; 7 bases agree with TRBD2. Looked up from germline, CDR1 is SGDLS and CDR2 is YYNGEE. V shed 0 bases, J shed 5 bases, and the junction held 11 bases outside the gene matches. The length of the CDR3 is 17 residues. CDR3 in amino acids: CASSVATIGGNHNEQFF. The CDR3 DNA sequence: TGTGCCAGCAGCGTAGCTACGATCGGGGGGAACCACAATGAGCAGTTCTTC.

This clonotype has just one count. This chain uses TRBV20-1 with TRBJ2-7, with D possibly being TRBD1 (7 bases). Germline V CDR1 and CDR2: DFQATT, SNEGSKA (reference sequence). V lost 3 bases and J lost 2, with 14 bases in between. The CDR3 totals 14 residues. The DNA for the CDR3 is TGCAGTGCTAGTCCGGCAGGGGGGACCTACGAGCAGTACTTC. Protein product: CSASPAGGTYEQYF.

The chain carries TRBV12-3 or TRBV12-4 and TRBJ2-5; no firm D call. V was clipped by 6 bases and J by 13 bases, with 15 bases between them. This CDR3 is built from 11 residues. CDR3 sequence reads: CASSLTNNLYF. As DNA, the CDR3 is TGTGCCAGCAGCCTCACAAATAACCTGTACTTC.

The chain is built from TRBV5-5 and TRBJ2-7; TRBD1 aligns across 8 bases. Trimming at V came to 4 bases and at J to 3 bases, leaving 9 bases not matched to a gene. Germline CDR1 and CDR2: SGHKS and YYEKEE (reference sequence). The CDR3 length is 15 residues. This chain's CDR3 is CASSHTGQGDYEQYF. As DNA, the CDR3 is TGTGCCAGCAGCCACACCGGACAGGGAGACTACGAGCAGTACTTC.

The gene calls are TRBV20-1 and TRBJ1-5, with 7 nucleotides matching TRBD1. V lost 6 bases and J lost 6; bases outside the gene matches: 14. The CDR3 extends over 15 amino acids. In germline, CDR1 is DFQATT, CDR2 SNEGSKA (reference sequence). For the CDR3, the DNA is TGCAGTGCCCGTACTGGGACAGCGGGCGCTCAGCCCCAGCATTTT. It yields the protein CSARTGTAGAQPQHF.

The J gene is TRBJ2-5, the V gene TRBV5-1; D tentatively fits TRBD1 or TRBD2 (5 bases each). The J call is uncertain, as TRBJ2-7 better fits the DNA end. The CDR3 contains 15 residues. Germline CDR1 reads SGHRS; CDR2 reads YFSETQ. The CDR3 DNA reads as TGCGCCAGCAGCTTGGGGACAAGCGGATACTACGAGCAGTACTTC. Translating gives CASSLGTSGYYEQYF.

This clonotype was detected a few times. The genes are TRBV7-9 and TRBJ2-6; D remains unclear. Germline V gene sequence: CDR1 SEHNR, CDR2 FQNEAQ (reference sequence). The CDR3 contains 15 residues. V shed 1 base and J shed 0 bases, with 4 bases lying between them. This CDR3 is CASSLEHSGANVLTF. The CDR3 DNA is TGTGCCAGCAGCTTAGAGCACTCTGGGGCCAACGTCCTGACTTTC. Together with reference TRBV7-9 and TRBJ2-6, the CDR3 gives the full variable domain: DTGVSQNPRHKITKRGQNVTFRCDPISEHNRLYWYRQTLGQGPEFLTYFQNEAQLEKSRLLSDRFSAERPKGSFSTLEIQRTEQGDSAMYLCASSLEHSGANVLTFGAGSRLTVL.

This clonotype was observed a few times. The chain uses TRBV13 and TRBJ1-5; unclear D gene. In germline, CDR1 is PRHDT, CDR2 FYEKMQ (reference sequence). The CDR3 sequence is 14 residues long. V was cut by 2 bases and J by 4 bases, with 9 bases left in between. CDR3 DNA: TGTGCCAGCAGCTTACGGGCAGGAAATCAGCCCCAGCATTTT. It yields the protein CASSLRAGNQPQHF.

The rearrangement joins TRBV20-1 to TRBJ1-4; D may be TRBD1 (6 bases). Trimming took 6 bases from V and 5 from J, leaving 22 bases between them. The CDR3 runs to 16 residues. Germline V CDR1 and CDR2: DFQATT, SNEGSKA (reference sequence). The CDR3 reads CSALTPGTGSNEKLFF. The CDR3 DNA sequence: TGCAGTGCGCTGACCCCAGGAACAGGGTCCAATGAAAAACTGTTTTTT.

This chain joins TRBV11-1 and TRBJ2-5; maybe TRBD2 (6 bases). The J call could be wrong; TRBJ2-1 is a better fit for the DNA end. CDR1 and CDR2 (germline): SGHAT, FQDESV (reference sequence). The CDR3 has 20 residues. CDR3 sequence: CASSFLAGAGRLGGGEVQFF. CDR3 coding DNA: TGTGCCAGCAGCTTTCTCGCCGGAGCTGGTAGATTGGGAGGTGGCGAGGTGCAGTTCTTC.